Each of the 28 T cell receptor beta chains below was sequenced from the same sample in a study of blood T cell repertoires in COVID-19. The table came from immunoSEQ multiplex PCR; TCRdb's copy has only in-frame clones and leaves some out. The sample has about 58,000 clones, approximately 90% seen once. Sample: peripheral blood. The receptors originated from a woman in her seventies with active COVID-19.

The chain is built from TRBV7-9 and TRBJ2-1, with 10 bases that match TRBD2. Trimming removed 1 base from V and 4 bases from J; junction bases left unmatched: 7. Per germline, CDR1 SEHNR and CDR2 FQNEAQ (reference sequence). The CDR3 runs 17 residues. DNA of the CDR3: TGTGCCAGCAGCTTAGTGTTGTCACTAGCGGGATACAATGAGCAGTTCTTC. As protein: CASSLVLSLAGYNEQFF.

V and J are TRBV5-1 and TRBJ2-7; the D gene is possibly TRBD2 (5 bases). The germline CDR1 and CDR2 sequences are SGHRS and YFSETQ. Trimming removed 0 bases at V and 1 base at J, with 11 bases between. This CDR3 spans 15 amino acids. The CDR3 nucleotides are TGCGCCAGCAGCTTGGCGGGGAAGGGATCCTACGAGCAGTACTTC. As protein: CASSLAGKGSYEQYF. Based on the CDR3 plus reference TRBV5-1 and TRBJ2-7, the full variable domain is KAGVTQTPRYLIKTRGQQVTLSCSPISGHRSVSWYQQTPGQGLQFLFEYFSETQRNKGNFPGRFSGRQFSNSRSEMNVSTLELGDSALYLCASSLAGKGSYEQYFGPGTRLTVT.

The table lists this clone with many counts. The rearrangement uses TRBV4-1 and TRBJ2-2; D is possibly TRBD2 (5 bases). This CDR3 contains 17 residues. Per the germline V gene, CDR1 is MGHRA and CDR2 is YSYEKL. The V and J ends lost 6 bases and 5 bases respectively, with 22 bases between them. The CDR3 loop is CASSINPPATGTGELFF. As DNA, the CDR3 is TGCGCCAGCAGTATAAATCCGCCAGCGACGGGGACCGGGGAGCTGTTTTTT.

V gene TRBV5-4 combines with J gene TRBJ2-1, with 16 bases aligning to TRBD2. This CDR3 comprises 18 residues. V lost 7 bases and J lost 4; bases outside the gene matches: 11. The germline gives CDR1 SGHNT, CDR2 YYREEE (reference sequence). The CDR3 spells CASSRGGLAGGRYNEQFF. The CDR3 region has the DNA TGTGCCAGCTCCCGGGGGGGACTAGCGGGAGGGAGGTACAATGAGCAGTTCTTC.

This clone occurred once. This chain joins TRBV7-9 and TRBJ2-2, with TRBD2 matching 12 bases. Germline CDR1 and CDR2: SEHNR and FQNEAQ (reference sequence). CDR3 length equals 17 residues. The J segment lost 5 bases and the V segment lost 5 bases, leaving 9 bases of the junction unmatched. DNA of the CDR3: TGTGCCAGCAGCCCTACTTCCGGGACTAGCGGGACCGGGGAGCTGTTTTTT. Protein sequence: CASSPTSGTSGTGELFF. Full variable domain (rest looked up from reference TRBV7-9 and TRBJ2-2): DTGVSQNPRHKITKRGQNVTFRCDPISEHNRLYWYRQTLGQGPEFLTYFQNEAQLEKSRLLSDRFSAERPKGSFSTLEIQRTEQGDSAMYLCASSPTSGTSGTGELFFGEGSRLTVL.

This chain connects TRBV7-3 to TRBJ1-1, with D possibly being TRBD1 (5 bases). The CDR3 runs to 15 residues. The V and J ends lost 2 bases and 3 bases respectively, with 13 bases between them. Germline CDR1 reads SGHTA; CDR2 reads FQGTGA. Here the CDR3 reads CASSLGQGGHTEAFF. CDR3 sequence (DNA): TGTGCCAGCAGCTTAGGGCAGGGAGGCCACACTGAAGCTTTCTTT. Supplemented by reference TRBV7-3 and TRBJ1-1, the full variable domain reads GAGVSQTPSNKVTEKGKYVELRCDPISGHTALYWYRQSLGQGPEFLIYFQGTGAADDSGLPNDRFFAVRPEGSVSTLKIQRTERGDSAVYLCASSLGQGGHTEAFFGQGTRLTVV.

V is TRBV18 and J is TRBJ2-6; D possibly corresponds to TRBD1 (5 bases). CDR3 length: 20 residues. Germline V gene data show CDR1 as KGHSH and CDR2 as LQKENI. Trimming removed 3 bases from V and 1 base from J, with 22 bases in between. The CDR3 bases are TGTGCCAGCTCACCCGGTCAGGGAACTGTATTGTATTCTGGGGCCAACGTCCTGACTTTC. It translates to CASSPGQGTVLYSGANVLTF.

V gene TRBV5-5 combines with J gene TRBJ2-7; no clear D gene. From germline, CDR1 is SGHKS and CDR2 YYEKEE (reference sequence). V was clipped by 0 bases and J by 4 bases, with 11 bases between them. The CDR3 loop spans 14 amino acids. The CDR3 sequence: CASSLVAEGYEQYF. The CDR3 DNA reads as TGTGCCAGCAGCTTGGTAGCTGAAGGTTACGAGCAGTACTTC.

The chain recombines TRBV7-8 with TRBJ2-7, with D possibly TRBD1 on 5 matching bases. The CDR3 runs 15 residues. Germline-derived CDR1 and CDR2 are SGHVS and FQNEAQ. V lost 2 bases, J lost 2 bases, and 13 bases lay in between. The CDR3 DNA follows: TGTGCCAGCAGCTTAAACAGGCCGGCCCCCTACGAGCAGTACTTC. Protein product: CASSLNRPAPYEQYF.

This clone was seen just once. In nucleotides, the CDR3 is TGTGCCAGCAGCTTCTCTAGCGGGGGCACAGATACGCAGTATTTT. Translating it yields CASSFSSGGTDTQYF. V usage is TRBV7-9 and J usage is TRBJ2-3; 9 positions agree with TRBD2. Germline CDR1 reads SEHNR; CDR2 reads FQNEAQ (reference sequence). The CDR3 is made up of 15 amino acids. The V segment lost 3 bases and the J segment 1 base; nucleotides outside the gene matches: 2.

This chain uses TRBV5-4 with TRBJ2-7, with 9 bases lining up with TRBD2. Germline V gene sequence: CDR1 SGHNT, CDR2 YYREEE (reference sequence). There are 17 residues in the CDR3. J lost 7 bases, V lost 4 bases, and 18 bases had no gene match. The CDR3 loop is CASSRGSFAGGPGEQYF. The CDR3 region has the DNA TGTGCCAGCAGCAGGGGGTCTTTTGCGGGAGGGCCGGGGGAGCAGTACTTC.

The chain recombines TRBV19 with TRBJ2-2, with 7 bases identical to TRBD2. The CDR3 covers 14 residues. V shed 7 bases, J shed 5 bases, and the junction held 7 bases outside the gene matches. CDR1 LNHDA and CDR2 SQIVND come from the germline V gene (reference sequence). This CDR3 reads CASKEGGLTGELFF. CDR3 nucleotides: TGTGCCAGTAAGGAGGGAGGGCTAACCGGGGAGCTGTTTTTT.

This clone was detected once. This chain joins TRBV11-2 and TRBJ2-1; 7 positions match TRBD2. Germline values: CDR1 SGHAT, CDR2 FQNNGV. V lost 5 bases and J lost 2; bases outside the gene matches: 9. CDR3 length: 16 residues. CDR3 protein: CASSILTSPPYNEQFF. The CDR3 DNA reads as TGTGCCAGCAGCATTCTGACTAGCCCCCCCTACAATGAGCAGTTCTTC.

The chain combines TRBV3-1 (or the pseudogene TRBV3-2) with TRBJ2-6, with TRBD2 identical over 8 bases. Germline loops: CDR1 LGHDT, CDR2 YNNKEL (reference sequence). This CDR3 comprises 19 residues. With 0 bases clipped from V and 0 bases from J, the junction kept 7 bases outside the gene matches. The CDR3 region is CASSQDLAGGSSGANVLTF. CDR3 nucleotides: TGTGCCAGCAGCCAAGATCTCGCGGGGGGTTCCTCTGGGGCCAACGTCCTGACTTTC.

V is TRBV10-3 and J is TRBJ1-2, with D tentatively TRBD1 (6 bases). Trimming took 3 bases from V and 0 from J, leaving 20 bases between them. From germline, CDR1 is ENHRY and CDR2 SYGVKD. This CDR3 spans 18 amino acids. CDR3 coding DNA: TGTGCCATCAGTGACAGGGCGGACAGAGTTCGCGCTAACTATGGCTACACCTTC. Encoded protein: CAISDRADRVRANYGYTF.

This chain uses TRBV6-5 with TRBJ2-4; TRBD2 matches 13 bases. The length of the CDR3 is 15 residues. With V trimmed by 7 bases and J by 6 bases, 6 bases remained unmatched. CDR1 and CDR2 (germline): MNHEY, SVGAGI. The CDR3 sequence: CASTRLAGGGNIQYF. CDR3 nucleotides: TGTGCCAGCACGAGACTAGCGGGGGGCGGAAACATTCAGTACTTC.

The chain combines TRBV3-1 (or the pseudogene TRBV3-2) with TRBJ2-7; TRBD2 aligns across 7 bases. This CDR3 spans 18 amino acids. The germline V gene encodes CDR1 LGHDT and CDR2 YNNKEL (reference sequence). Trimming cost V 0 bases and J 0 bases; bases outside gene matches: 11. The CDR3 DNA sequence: TGTGCCAGCAGCCAAGAGAAATGGCTAGCGGTTGACTCCTACGAGCAGTACTTC. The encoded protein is CASSQEKWLAVDSYEQYF.

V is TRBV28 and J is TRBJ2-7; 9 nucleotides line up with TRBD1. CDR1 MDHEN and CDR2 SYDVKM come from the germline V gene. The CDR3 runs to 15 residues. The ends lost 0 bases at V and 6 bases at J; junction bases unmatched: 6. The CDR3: CASSLWGQGLGEQYF. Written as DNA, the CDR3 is TGTGCCAGCAGTTTATGGGGACAGGGTCTCGGCGAGCAGTACTTC. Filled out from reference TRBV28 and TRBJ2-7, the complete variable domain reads DVKVTQSSRYLVKRTGEKVFLECVQDMDHENMFWYRQDPGLGLRLIYFSYDVKMKEKGDIPEGYSVSREKKERFSLILESASTNQTSMYLCASSLWGQGLGEQYFGPGTRLTVT.

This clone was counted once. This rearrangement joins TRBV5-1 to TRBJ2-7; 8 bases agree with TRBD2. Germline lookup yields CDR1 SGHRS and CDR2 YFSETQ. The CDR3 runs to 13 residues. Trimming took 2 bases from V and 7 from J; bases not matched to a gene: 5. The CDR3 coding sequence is TGCGCCAGCAGCTTCAGACTAGCGATTGAGCAGTACTTC. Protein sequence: CASSFRLAIEQYF.

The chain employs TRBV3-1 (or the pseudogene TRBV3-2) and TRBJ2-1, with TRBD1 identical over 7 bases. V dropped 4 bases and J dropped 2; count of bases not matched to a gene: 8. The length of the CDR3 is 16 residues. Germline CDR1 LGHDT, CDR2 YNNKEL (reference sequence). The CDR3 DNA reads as TGTGCCAGCAGCCTCAGACCGGGACAGACCTACAATGAGCAGTTCTTC. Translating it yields CASSLRPGQTYNEQFF.

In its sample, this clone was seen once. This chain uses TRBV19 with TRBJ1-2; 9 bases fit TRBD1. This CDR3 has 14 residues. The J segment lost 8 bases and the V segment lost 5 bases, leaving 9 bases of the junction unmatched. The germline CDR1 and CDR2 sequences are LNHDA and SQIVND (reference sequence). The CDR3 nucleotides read TGTGCCAGTAGTGGGAACAGGGGGCGCCTGGGCTACACCTTC. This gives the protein CASSGNRGRLGYTF. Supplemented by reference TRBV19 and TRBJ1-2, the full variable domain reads DGGITQSPKYLFRKEGQNVTLSCEQNLNHDAMYWYRQDPGQGLRLIYYSQIVNDFQKGDIAEGYSVSREKKESFPLTVTSAQKNPTAFYLCASSGNRGRLGYTFGSGTRLTVV.

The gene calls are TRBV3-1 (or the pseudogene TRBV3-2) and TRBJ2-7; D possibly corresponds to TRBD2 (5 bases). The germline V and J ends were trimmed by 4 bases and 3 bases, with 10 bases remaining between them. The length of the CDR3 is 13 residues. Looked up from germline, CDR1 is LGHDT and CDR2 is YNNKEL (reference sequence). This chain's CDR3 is CASSREILYEQYF. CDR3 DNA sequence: TGTGCCAGCAGCCGGGAGATCCTCTACGAGCAGTACTTC.

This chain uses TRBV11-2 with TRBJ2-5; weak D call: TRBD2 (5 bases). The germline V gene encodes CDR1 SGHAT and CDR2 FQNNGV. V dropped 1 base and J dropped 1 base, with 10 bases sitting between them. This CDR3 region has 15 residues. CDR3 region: CASSLAGIGQETQYF. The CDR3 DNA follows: TGTGCCAGCAGCTTAGCCGGGATAGGCCAAGAGACCCAGTACTTC.

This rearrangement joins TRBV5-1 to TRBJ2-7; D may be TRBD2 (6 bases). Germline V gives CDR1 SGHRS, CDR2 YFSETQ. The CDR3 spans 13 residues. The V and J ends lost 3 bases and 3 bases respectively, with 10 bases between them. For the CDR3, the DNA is TGCGCCAGCAGCTGGGGACTGGACTACGAGCAGTACTTC. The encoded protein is CASSWGLDYEQYF.

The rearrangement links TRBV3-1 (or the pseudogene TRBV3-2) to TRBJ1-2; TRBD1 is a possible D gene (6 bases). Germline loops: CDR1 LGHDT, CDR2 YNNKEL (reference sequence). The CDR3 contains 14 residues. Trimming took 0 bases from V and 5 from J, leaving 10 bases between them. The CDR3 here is CASSQEGGRYGYTF. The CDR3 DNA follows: TGTGCCAGCAGCCAAGAGGGGGGGCGTTATGGCTACACCTTC.

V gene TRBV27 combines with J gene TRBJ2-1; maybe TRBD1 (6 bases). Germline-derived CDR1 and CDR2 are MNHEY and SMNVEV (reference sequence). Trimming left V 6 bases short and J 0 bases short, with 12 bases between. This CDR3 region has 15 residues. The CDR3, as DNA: TGTGCCAGCAGCCGGACAGCTCGCTCCTACAATGAGCAGTTCTTC. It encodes CASSRTARSYNEQFF.

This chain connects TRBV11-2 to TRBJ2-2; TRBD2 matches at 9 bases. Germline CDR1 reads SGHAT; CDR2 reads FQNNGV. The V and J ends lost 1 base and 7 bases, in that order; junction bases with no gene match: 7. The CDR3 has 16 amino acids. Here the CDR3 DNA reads TGTGCCAGCAGCTTAGTCGGGACTAGCAACGGCGGGGAGCTGTTTTTT. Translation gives CASSLVGTSNGGELFF.

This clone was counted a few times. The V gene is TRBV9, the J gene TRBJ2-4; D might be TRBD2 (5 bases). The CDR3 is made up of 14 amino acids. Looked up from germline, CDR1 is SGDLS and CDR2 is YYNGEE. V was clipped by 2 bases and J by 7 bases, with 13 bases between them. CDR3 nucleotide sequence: TGTGCCAGCAGCGTGGGCGAGAGAGGGAACATTCAGTACTTC. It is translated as CASSVGERGNIQYF. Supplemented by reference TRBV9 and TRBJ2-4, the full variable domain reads DSGVTQTPKHLITATGQRVTLRCSPRSGDLSVYWYQQSLDQGLQFLIQYYNGEERAKGNILERFSAQQFPDLHSELNLSSLELGDSALYFCASSVGERGNIQYFGAGTRLSVL.